The subject of this entry is one T cell receptor beta chain. The antigen is unknown. The data were obtained in a study of T-cell reconstitution after alpha-beta-depleted transplantation in children. The CDR3 has 12 amino acids. Germline lookup yields CDR1 SQVTM and CDR2 ANQGSEA. Trimming took 5 bases from V and 4 from J, leaving 11 bases between them. Study findings and constraints: High day-60 TCRbeta diversity in some patients came from surviving recipient T cells and thymic progenitors. Newly produced T cells mostly provided counts and TCRbeta diversity after one year, as hyperexpanded clones declined. Expanded clones from the graft, numbering several hundred, reportedly supplied alpha-beta T cells about two months after transplant.

Unique molecular identifiers were incorporated when the TCRbeta library was constructed. One entry per CDR3 protein, called by TCRdb with MiXCR from the PCR reads. The profile covers hundreds of thousands of distinct CDR3 sequences, with over 10% appearing a single time and 0.79% taken by the ten largest. This sequence originates from a girl aged 2 to 10 with congenital amegakaryocytic thrombocytopenia, due to receive a stem cell transplant. The sample in question was PBMCs, obtained before TCRalphabeta/CD19-depleted stem cell transplant. This rearrangement joins TRBV29-1 to TRBJ1-2; D is undetermined. The DNA for the CDR3 is TGCAGCGTTATACCGGATGGCTATGGCTACACCTTC. This gives the protein CSVIPDGYGYTF.